A single sample gave rise to the 32 T cell receptor beta chains below, sequenced in a study of shared clonotypes between healthy human individuals. Some clones are missing from TCRdb's copy, which holds only in-frame ones; the method was immunoSEQ multiplex PCR. Of under 650,000 clones listed, about 95% were seen once; the top ten hold about 0.054%. Specimen: naive CD4+ T cells sorted from blood. Subset defined: CD45RA+ positively selected. These receptors were collected from a woman in her 30s in good health.

The J gene is TRBJ2-5, the V gene TRBV7-2; D perhaps matches TRBD2 (5 bases). Trimming stripped 4 bases from V and 5 bases from J, with 14 bases between. Germline V lookup: CDR1 SGHTA, CDR2 FQGNSA. The CDR3 loop spans 14 amino acids. DNA for the CDR3: TGTGCCAGCAGCTGGGGAGCTATCGCGGAGACCCAGTACTTC. This gives the protein CASSWGAIAETQYF.

The CDR3 loop is CASSESKLAAPEQFF. CDR3 sequence (DNA): TGCGCCAGCAGTGAGTCGAAACTTGCGGCCCCGGAGCAGTTCTTC. This chain links TRBV10-1 with TRBJ2-1, with D hard to call. The CDR3 runs 15 residues. The germline V gene has CDR1 WNHNN and CDR2 SYGVQD (reference sequence). V was cut by 0 bases and J by 10 bases, with 16 bases left in between.

This chain uses TRBV9 with TRBJ2-5; the D is unclear. V dropped 1 base and J dropped 3 bases, with 22 bases sitting between them. This CDR3 region has 18 residues. The germline gives CDR1 SGDLS, CDR2 YYNGEE. The CDR3 DNA sequence: TGTGCCAGCAGCGTATCCCCCCGCCGCCGCGGTATGGAAGAGACCCAGTACTTC. This codes for CASSVSPRRRGMEETQYF.

On this clone itself: Other nucleotide sequences from this sample produce the same CDR3. The chain combines TRBV28 with TRBJ1-2, with TRBD1 matching 7 bases. The CDR3 covers 13 residues. From germline, CDR1 is MDHEN and CDR2 SYDVKM. V gave up 5 bases and J gave up 2 bases; unmatched junction bases: 2. The CDR3 nucleotides are TGTGCCAGCAGTCTGGGACAGAACTATGGCTACACCTTC. Translated, it gives CASSLGQNYGYTF.

V gene TRBV5-6 combines with J gene TRBJ2-1, with TRBD1 identical over 7 bases. The J segment lost 4 bases and the V segment lost 4 bases, leaving 8 bases of the junction unmatched. The germline gives CDR1 SGHDT, CDR2 YYEEEE. The CDR3 contains 15 residues. The CDR3 sequence is CASSQWDRPYNEQFF. The CDR3 region has the DNA TGTGCCAGCAGCCAGTGGGACAGACCATACAATGAGCAGTTCTTC.

This chain uses TRBV7-9 with TRBJ2-1, with D hard to call. The germline gives CDR1 SEHNR, CDR2 FQNEAQ (reference sequence). The CDR3 has 13 amino acids. V lost 5 bases and J 8 bases, leaving 13 bases between the germline ends. In nucleotides, the CDR3 is TGTGCCAGCAGCGCTTGGCGGAACGATGAGCAGTTCTTC. Its translation: CASSAWRNDEQFF.

The chain recombines TRBV2 with TRBJ1-5; 7 bases line up with TRBD1. V lost 5 bases and J lost 0; bases outside the gene matches: 4. The CDR3 sequence is 15 residues long. Germline CDR1 is SNHLY and CDR2 is FYNNEI. CDR3 DNA sequence: TGTGCCAGCAGTTGGACAGGTTATAGCAATCAGCCCCAGCATTTT. This translates into CASSWTGYSNQPQHF.

This CDR3 reads CASSYSGTSGGASTDTQYF. The DNA for the CDR3 is TGTGCCAGCAGCTACTCCGGGACTAGCGGGGGAGCTAGCACAGATACGCAGTATTTT. This chain uses TRBV5-8 with TRBJ2-3, with 14 bases lining up with TRBD2. This CDR3 comprises 19 residues. The V segment lost 3 bases and the J segment 0 bases; nucleotides outside the gene matches: 9. CDR1 and CDR2 from the germline V gene are SGHTS and YDEGEE.

The genes are TRBV7-9 and TRBJ2-3; D remains unclear. Germline V gene data show CDR1 as SEHNR and CDR2 as FQNEAQ (reference sequence). Trimming cost V 6 bases and J 0 bases, with 22 bases left between them. The CDR3 extends over 18 amino acids. The CDR3 here is CASSRTRTLLRSTDTQYF. The CDR3 nucleotides are TGTGCCAGCAGTCGTACCAGGACCCTACTACGAAGCACAGATACGCAGTATTTT.

In this sample, this clone turned up once. Distinct nucleotide sequences in the sample also encode this CDR3. The chain carries TRBV2 and TRBJ2-1, with unresolved D. The germline V gene has CDR1 SNHLY and CDR2 FYNNEI. V was clipped by 4 bases and J by 7 bases, with 5 bases between them. The CDR3 has 11 amino acids. For the CDR3, the DNA is TGTGCCAGCAGTGTTTATAATGAGCAGTTCTTC. Translation: CASSVYNEQFF.

The genes are TRBV18 and TRBJ1-4; a weak D match, TRBD1 (6 bases). The V gene lost 3 bases and the J gene lost 8 bases, with 10 bases spanning the gap. Looked up from germline, CDR1 is KGHSH and CDR2 is LQKENI. The CDR3 sequence is 13 residues long. This CDR3 is CASSPPGQEKLFF. For the CDR3, the DNA is TGTGCCAGCTCACCCCCCGGACAGGAAAAACTGTTTTTT.

The chain is built from TRBV4-1 and TRBJ2-1; tentatively, D is TRBD2 (5 bases). The germline V gene has CDR1 MGHRA and CDR2 YSYEKL. Trimming took 1 base from V and 1 from J, leaving 11 bases between them. The CDR3 has 16 amino acids. CDR3 amino acids: CASSQARTGSYNEQFF. The CDR3 nucleotides read TGCGCCAGCAGCCAAGCAAGAACGGGGTCCTACAATGAGCAGTTCTTC.

The V and J genes are TRBV10-3 and TRBJ2-5, with 7 bases lining up with TRBD1. The CDR3 consists of 13 residues. The junction had 2 bases not matched to a gene; V was cut back by 6 bases and J by 1 base. CDR1 ENHRY and CDR2 SYGVKD come from the germline V gene. CDR3 residues: CAIRGTVQETQYF. Written as DNA, the CDR3 is TGTGCCATCAGGGGGACAGTCCAAGAGACCCAGTACTTC.

This clone has only one observation. The chain employs TRBV5-1 and TRBJ2-3; 10 positions agree with TRBD1. The germline V gene has CDR1 SGHRS and CDR2 YFSETQ. This CDR3 spans 15 amino acids. With 7 bases clipped from V and 4 bases from J, the junction kept 9 bases outside the gene matches. The CDR3 DNA follows: TGCGCCAGCCCGCGGGACAGGGGAGAGGCAGATACGCAGTATTTT. Translated, it gives CASPRDRGEADTQYF.

J is TRBJ2-7 and V is TRBV5-1; D is unresolved. V lost 0 bases to trimming and J lost 0 bases, with 7 bases between them. Germline loops: CDR1 SGHRS, CDR2 YFSETQ. The CDR3 consists of 14 residues. For the CDR3, the DNA is TGCGCCAGCAGCTTGGTTACCAGCTCCTACGAGCAGTACTTC. Translation gives CASSLVTSSYEQYF.

The chain employs TRBV19 and TRBJ2-7; 13 bases agree with TRBD2. The V and J ends lost 6 bases and 4 bases, in that order; junction bases with no gene match: 6. This CDR3 has 15 residues. Looked up from germline, CDR1 is LNHDA and CDR2 is SQIVND (reference sequence). CDR3 sequence (DNA): TGTGCCAGTAGCAAAACTAGCGGGAGGGGGTACGAGCAGTACTTC. Its protein is CASSKTSGRGYEQYF.

The V call is TRBV27, the J call TRBJ1-1, with 12 positions matching TRBD1. This CDR3 region has 15 residues. With V trimmed by 4 bases and J by 5 bases, 5 bases remained unmatched. Germline V gene sequence: CDR1 MNHEY, CDR2 SMNVEV (reference sequence). CDR3 region: CASSSGQGARTEAFF. The CDR3 region has the DNA TGTGCCAGCAGTTCGGGACAGGGGGCGCGAACTGAAGCTTTCTTT.

The chain carries TRBV28 and TRBJ2-1, with a tentative D call TRBD2 (6 bases). Germline V gives CDR1 MDHEN, CDR2 SYDVKM. V was clipped by 6 bases and J by 8 bases, with 32 bases between them. The CDR3 loop spans 19 amino acids. The CDR3 region has the DNA TGTGCCAGCAGCCCCGTCTGGGCAGGGCGCGGGCTAAGGAGGGATGAGCAGTTCTTC. Protein sequence: CASSPVWAGRGLRRDEQFF.

The genes are TRBV7-9 and TRBJ1-3; unclear D gene. V was shortened by 1 base and J by 0 bases, with 4 bases between the two germline ends. From germline, CDR1 is SEHNR and CDR2 FQNEAQ (reference sequence). This CDR3 region has 14 residues. The CDR3 is CASSLVDSGNTIYF. In DNA form, the CDR3 reads TGTGCCAGCAGCTTAGTAGACTCTGGAAACACCATATATTTT.

The chain recombines TRBV18 with TRBJ2-7; D possibly corresponds to TRBD1 (5 bases). The CDR3 loop spans 13 amino acids. The V gene's germline CDR1 is KGHSH and CDR2 LQKENI. V lost 4 bases and J lost 2, with 9 bases in between. The chain's CDR3 is CASSQTETYEQYF. The CDR3 DNA sequence: TGTGCCAGCTCACAGACAGAAACCTACGAGCAGTACTTC.

The chain couples TRBV28 to TRBJ2-3; 10 bases line up with TRBD1. The V gene end was trimmed by 2 bases and the J gene end by 6 bases; junction bases not matched to a gene: 2. The CDR3 is 14 residues long. Germline assignment: CDR1 MDHEN and CDR2 SYDVKM. In nucleotides, the CDR3 is TGTGCCAGCAGTTTAGGGACAGGGGCCGATACGCAGTATTTT. Amino acids: CASSLGTGADTQYF.

The chain uses TRBV6-5 and TRBJ2-7, with D possibly TRBD2 on 6 matching bases. CDR1 is MNHEY, CDR2 SVGAGI, per germline. V was clipped by 0 bases and J by 3 bases, with 9 bases between them. The CDR3 contains 14 residues. CDR3 sequence reads: CASSYSGTRYEQYF. The DNA for the CDR3 is TGTGCCAGCAGTTACTCGGGGACTCGCTACGAGCAGTACTTC.

This clone has a single count. Here the CDR3 reads CASSVVKGQYGYTF. As DNA, the CDR3 is TGTGCCAGCAGCGTGGTGAAGGGACAATATGGCTACACCTTC. The rearrangement joins TRBV28 to TRBJ1-2, with D possibly being TRBD1 (6 bases). Looked up from germline, CDR1 is MDHEN and CDR2 is SYDVKM. The CDR3 totals 14 residues. Trimming took off 6 bases at V and 5 bases at J, with 16 bases between the two ends.

With regard to this clone: Other nucleotide sequences from this sample produce the same CDR3. The chain has TRBV6-5 and TRBJ2-2; no definite D call. Looked up from germline, CDR1 is MNHEY and CDR2 is SVGAGI. The V and J ends lost 2 bases and 7 bases respectively, with 2 bases between them. This CDR3 has 11 residues. The CDR3: CASSYRGELFF. CDR3 coding DNA: TGTGCCAGCAGTTACCGCGGGGAGCTGTTTTTT.

V gene TRBV9 combines with J gene TRBJ2-7, with 10 bases lining up with TRBD2. The CDR3 is 16 residues long. V was pared by 0 bases and J by 5 bases, with 8 bases of the junction left unmatched. Per germline, CDR1 SGDLS and CDR2 YYNGEE. Here the CDR3 DNA reads TGTGCCAGCAGCGTAGTTGCTAGCGGGAGAGTCGACGAGCAGTACTTC. Translation: CASSVVASGRVDEQYF.

This clone was observed once. This sequence joins TRBV6-1 and TRBJ1-2; D not certain. The CDR3 is 15 amino acids. The V and J ends lost 6 bases and 1 base respectively, with 15 bases between them. Per the germline V gene, CDR1 is MNHNS and CDR2 is SASEGT. The CDR3 spells CASRAQEVGNYGYTF. CDR3 DNA sequence: TGTGCCAGCAGGGCGCAGGAGGTCGGTAACTATGGCTACACCTTC.

The rearrangement joins TRBV19 to TRBJ2-7; 8 nucleotides agree with TRBD1. This CDR3 contains 15 residues. Germline values: CDR1 LNHDA, CDR2 SQIVND (reference sequence). Trimming at V came to 4 bases and at J to 2 bases, leaving 7 bases not matched to a gene. The CDR3 protein is CASSTQGANTYEQYF. CDR3 in DNA: TGTGCCAGTAGTACTCAGGGGGCGAACACCTACGAGCAGTACTTC. The full variable domain, completed using reference TRBV19 and TRBJ2-7, is DGGITQSPKYLFRKEGQNVTLSCEQNLNHDAMYWYRQDPGQGLRLIYYSQIVNDFQKGDIAEGYSVSREKKESFPLTVTSAQKNPTAFYLCASSTQGANTYEQYFGPGTRLTVT.

V gene TRBV27 combines with J gene TRBJ1-4; no definite D call. The length of the CDR3 is 13 residues. The V and J ends lost 5 bases and 8 bases respectively, with 12 bases between them. Looked up from germline, CDR1 is MNHEY and CDR2 is SMNVEV (reference sequence). The CDR3 region has the DNA TGTGCCAGCAGTGAGAGACAATGGGAAAAACTGTTTTTT. It specifies CASSERQWEKLFF.

This sequence joins TRBV5-4 and TRBJ2-3; tentative D call: TRBD2 (6 bases). CDR3 size: 14 residues. Trimming removed 2 bases at V and 0 bases at J, with 7 bases between. Per germline, CDR1 SGHNT and CDR2 YYREEE (reference sequence). This chain's CDR3 is CASSFSGSTDTQYF. For the CDR3, the DNA is TGTGCCAGCAGCTTCAGCGGGAGCACAGATACGCAGTATTTT.

The chain couples TRBV27 to TRBJ1-5; 8 bases agree with TRBD1. The germline gives CDR1 MNHEY, CDR2 SMNVEV (reference sequence). The CDR3 is made up of 16 amino acids. V lost 4 bases, J lost 1 base, and 6 bases stayed unmatched. The CDR3 coding sequence is TGTGCCAGCAGTTCTGGGACAGGTATAAGCAATCAGCCCCAGCATTTT. Protein product: CASSSGTGISNQPQHF.

The chain recombines TRBV5-8 with TRBJ2-7; the match to TRBD2 covers 12 bases. Germline values: CDR1 SGHTS, CDR2 YDEGEE. V was pared by 4 bases and J by 3 bases, with 8 bases of the junction left unmatched. The CDR3 spans 16 residues. CDR3 amino acids: CASSGKLLAGGYEQYF. CDR3 nucleotide sequence: TGTGCCAGCAGCGGAAAACTACTAGCGGGAGGCTACGAGCAGTACTTC.

This chain uses TRBV27 with TRBJ2-7, with D perhaps assigned TRBD1 or TRBD2 (5 bases each). Deletions cut 0 bases from V and 4 bases from J, with 13 bases between. The germline V gene encodes CDR1 MNHEY and CDR2 SMNVEV (reference sequence). This CDR3 has 15 residues. CDR3 nucleotides: TGTGCCAGCAGTTTATCTAGGACGGGACGTTACGAGCAGTACTTC. This encodes CASSLSRTGRYEQYF.